This is a list of T cell receptor beta chains from one sample in a study of T-cell memory formation after mild COVID-19. TCRdb redid the calling of the 5' RACE reads with MiXCR, one entry per CDR3 protein. This table has under 110,000 distinct CDR3 sequences, about a sixth appearing once. Sequenced input: PBMCs or a T cell subset sorted from them (not recorded which). The receptor set was obtained from an adult woman who had mild COVID-19 (a few samples of this study predate the infection). Cell type and time point are not known. Both conserved end residues are trimmed from each CDR3. Each record gives: clone size, J gene, V gene, CDR3 protein. Some rows mark clone size as missing; the rest say once, few, many or name a class of expanded clone.

NA	TRBJ1-1	TRBV7-6	ASSLRRPGQGHLNTEAF
NA	TRBJ2-1	TRBV2	ASSVYPGTTREQF
few	TRBJ2-3	TRBV29-1	SASAGSYPTDTQY
few	TRBJ2-1	TRBV11-2	ASRQTTDLHNNEQF
NA	TRBJ1-6	TRBV7-9	ASSLAPKRNSPLH
NA	TRBJ1-1	TRBV12-3/TRBV12-4	ASSLSYRRGTEAF
few	TRBJ2-7	TRBV9	ASSVGSGGYEQY
NA	TRBJ2-7	TRBV5-1	ASSLGTGLYEQY
NA	TRBJ1-1	TRBV20-1	SARVEGNTEAF
NA	TRBJ1-1	TRBV6-5	ASSYTGARNTEAF
NA	TRBJ2-1	TRBV4-2	ASSQDYPTSGRAVVNEQF